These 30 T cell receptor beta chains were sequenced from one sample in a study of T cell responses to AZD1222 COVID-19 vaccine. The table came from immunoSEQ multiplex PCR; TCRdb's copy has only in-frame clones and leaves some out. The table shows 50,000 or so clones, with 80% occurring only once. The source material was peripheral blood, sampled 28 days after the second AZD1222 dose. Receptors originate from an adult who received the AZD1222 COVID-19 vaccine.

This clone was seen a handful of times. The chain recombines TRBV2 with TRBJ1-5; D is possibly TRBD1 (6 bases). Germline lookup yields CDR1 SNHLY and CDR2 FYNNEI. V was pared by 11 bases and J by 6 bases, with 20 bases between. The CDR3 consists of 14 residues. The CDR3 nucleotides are TGTGCCTCCTCACTCGAACAGGGAGCTCAGCCCCAGCATTTT. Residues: CASSLEQGAQPQHF.

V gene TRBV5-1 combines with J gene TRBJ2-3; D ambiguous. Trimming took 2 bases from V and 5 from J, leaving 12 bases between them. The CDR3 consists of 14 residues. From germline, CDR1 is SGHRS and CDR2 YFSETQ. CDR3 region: CASSFGSGQDTQYF. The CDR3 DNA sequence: TGCGCCAGCAGCTTTGGGTCCGGGCAAGATACGCAGTATTTT.

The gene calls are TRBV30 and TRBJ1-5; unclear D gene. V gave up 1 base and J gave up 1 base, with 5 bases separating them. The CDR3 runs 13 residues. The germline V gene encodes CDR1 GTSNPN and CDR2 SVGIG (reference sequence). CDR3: CAWSEDSNQPQHF. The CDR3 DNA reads TGTGCCTGGAGTGAGGACAGCAATCAGCCCCAGCATTTT.

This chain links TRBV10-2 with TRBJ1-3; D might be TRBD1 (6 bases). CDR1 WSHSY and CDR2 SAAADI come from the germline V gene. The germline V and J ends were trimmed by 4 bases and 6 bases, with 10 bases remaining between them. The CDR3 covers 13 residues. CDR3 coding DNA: TGCGCCAGCAGTGCCGGGACATTAAACACCATATATTTT. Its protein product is CASSAGTLNTIYF.

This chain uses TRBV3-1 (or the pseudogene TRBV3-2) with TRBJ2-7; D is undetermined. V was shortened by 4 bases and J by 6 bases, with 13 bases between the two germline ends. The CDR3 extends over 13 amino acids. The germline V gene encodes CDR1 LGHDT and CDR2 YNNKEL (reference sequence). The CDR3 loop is CASSPYGRAEQYF. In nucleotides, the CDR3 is TGTGCCAGCAGCCCTTACGGACGCGCCGAGCAGTACTTC.

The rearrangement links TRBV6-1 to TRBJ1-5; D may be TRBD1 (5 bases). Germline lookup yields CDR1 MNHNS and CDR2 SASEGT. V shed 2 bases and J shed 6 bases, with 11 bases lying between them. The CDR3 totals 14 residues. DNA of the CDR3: TGTGCCAGCAGTGAAACAGGAAAGGGTCAGCCCCAGCATTTT. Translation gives CASSETGKGQPQHF.

The CDR3 sequence is CASARQMNTEAFF. Written as DNA, the CDR3 is TGTGCCAGCGCAAGACAAATGAACACTGAAGCTTTCTTT. This rearrangement joins TRBV6-5 to TRBJ1-1; D call uncertain. V shed 8 bases and J shed 0 bases, with 10 bases lying between them. This CDR3 spans 13 amino acids. Germline V gene sequence: CDR1 MNHEY, CDR2 SVGAGI.

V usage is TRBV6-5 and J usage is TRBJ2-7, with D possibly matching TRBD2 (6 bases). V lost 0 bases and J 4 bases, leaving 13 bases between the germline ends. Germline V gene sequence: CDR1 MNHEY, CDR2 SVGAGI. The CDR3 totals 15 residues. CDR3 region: CASSYSREYKYEQYF. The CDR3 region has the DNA TGTGCCAGCAGTTACTCGCGGGAATACAAGTACGAGCAGTACTTC.

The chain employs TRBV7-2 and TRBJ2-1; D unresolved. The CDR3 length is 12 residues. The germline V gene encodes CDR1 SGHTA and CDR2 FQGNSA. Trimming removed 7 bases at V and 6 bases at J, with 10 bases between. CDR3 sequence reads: CASTPTRNEQFF. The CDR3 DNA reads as TGTGCCAGCACACCGACCCGCAATGAGCAGTTCTTC.

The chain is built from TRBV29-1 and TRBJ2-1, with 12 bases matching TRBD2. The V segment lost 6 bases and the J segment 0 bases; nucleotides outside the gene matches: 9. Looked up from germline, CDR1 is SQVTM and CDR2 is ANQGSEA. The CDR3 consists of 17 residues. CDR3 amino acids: CSVGATSGSFSYNEQFF. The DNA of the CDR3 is TGCAGCGTGGGGGCGACTAGCGGGAGCTTCTCCTACAATGAGCAGTTCTTC.

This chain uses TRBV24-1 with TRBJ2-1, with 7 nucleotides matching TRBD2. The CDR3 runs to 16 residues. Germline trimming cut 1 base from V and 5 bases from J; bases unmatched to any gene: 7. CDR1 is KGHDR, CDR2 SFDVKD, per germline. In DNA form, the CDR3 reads TGTGCCACCAGTGATTTATACTTTGGGGGGGACAATGAGCAGTTCTTC. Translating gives CATSDLYFGGDNEQFF.

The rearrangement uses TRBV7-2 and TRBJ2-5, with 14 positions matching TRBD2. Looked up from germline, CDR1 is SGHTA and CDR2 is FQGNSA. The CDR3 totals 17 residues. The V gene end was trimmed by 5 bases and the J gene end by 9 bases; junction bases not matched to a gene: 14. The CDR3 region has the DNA TGTGCCAGCAGCCTGACTAGCGGGGGGGCCCTTGGGATGGCCCAGTACTTC. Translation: CASSLTSGGALGMAQYF.

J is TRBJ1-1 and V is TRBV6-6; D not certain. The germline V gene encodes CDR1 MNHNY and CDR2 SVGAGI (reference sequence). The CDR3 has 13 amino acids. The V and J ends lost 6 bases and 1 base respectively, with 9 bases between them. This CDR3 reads CASSPDKNTEAFF. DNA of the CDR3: TGTGCCAGCAGCCCCGACAAGAACACTGAAGCTTTCTTT.

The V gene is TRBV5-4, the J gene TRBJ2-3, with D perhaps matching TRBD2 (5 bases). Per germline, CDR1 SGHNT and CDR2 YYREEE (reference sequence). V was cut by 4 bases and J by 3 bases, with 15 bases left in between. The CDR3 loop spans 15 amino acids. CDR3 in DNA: TGTGCCAGCAGCGGCGGGCGTGCTATGACAGATACGCAGTATTTT. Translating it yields CASSGGRAMTDTQYF.

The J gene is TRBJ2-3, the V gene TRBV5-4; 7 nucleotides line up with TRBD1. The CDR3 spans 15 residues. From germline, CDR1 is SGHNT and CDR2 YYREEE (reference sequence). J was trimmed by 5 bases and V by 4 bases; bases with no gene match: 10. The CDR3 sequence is CASSKTGLGQDTQYF. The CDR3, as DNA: TGTGCCAGCAGCAAGACAGGGTTAGGACAAGATACGCAGTATTTT.

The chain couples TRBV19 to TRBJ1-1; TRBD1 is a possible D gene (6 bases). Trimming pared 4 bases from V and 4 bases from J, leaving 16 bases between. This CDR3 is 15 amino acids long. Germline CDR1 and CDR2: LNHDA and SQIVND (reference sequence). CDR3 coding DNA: TGTGCCAGTAGTACCGGGGGCATTGTGGGCACTGAAGCTTTCTTT. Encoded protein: CASSTGGIVGTEAFF.

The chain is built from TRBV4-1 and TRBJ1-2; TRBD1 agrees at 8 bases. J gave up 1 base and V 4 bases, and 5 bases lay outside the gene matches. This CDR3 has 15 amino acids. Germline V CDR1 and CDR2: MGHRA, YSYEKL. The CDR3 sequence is CASSPLTGDNYGYTF. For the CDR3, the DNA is TGCGCCAGCAGCCCATTGACAGGGGATAACTATGGCTACACCTTC.

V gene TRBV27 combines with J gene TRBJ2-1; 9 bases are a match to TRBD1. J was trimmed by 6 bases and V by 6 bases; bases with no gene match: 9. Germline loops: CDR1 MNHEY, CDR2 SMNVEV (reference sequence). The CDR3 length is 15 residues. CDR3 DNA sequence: TGTGCCAGCAGCCCGAACAGGGGGCGCGTCAATGAGCAGTTCTTC. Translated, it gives CASSPNRGRVNEQFF.

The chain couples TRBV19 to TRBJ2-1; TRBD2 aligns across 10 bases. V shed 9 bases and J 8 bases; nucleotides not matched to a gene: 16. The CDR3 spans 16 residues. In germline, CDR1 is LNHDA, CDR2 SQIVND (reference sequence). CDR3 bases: TGTGCCAGCCAACCAATCGGAGCGGGAGGGAGGTATGAGCAGTTCTTC. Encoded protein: CASQPIGAGGRYEQFF.

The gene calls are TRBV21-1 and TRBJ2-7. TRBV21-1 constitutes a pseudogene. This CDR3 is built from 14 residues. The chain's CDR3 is CASSKERERREQYF. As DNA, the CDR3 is TGTGCCAGCAGCAAAGAAAGGGAAAGGCGCGAGCAGTACTTC.

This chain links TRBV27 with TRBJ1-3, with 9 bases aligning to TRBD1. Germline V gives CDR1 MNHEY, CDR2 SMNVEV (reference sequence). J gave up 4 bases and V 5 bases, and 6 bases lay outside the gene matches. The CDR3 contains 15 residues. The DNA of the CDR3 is TGTGCCAGCAGTCCGGGGACAGGGACAGGAAACACCATATATTTT. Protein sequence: CASSPGTGTGNTIYF.

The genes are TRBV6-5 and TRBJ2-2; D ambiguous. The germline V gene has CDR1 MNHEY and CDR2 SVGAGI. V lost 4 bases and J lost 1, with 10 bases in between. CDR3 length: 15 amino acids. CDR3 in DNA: TGTGCCAGCAGTTTTGGGATTTTGAACACCGGGGAGCTGTTTTTT. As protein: CASSFGILNTGELFF.

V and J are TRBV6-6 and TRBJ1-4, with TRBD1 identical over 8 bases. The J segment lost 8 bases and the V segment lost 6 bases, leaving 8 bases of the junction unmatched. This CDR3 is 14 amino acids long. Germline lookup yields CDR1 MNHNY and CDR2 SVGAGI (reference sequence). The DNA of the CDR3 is TGTGCCAGCAGGAGGACAGGGTCGGGGGAAAAACTGTTTTTT. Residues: CASRRTGSGEKLFF.

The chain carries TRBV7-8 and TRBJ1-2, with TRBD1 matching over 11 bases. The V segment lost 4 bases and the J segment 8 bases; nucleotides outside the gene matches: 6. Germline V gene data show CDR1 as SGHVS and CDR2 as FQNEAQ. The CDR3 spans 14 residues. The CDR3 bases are TGTGCCAGCAGCTCAGGACAGGGGGCGGGCGGCTACACCTTC. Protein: CASSSGQGAGGYTF.

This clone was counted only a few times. The CDR3 spells CASSSPLTGRTEAFF. In DNA, the CDR3 is TGTGCCAGCAGCTCCCCCCTGACGGGACGGACTGAAGCTTTCTTT. The V and J genes are TRBV7-9 and TRBJ1-1; D may be TRBD1 (5 bases). Germline assignment: CDR1 SEHNR and CDR2 FQNEAQ (reference sequence). This CDR3 contains 15 residues. Trimming cost V 4 bases and J 5 bases, with 17 bases left between them.

This chain's CDR3 is CATSRHSVGLEAFF. CDR3 nucleotide sequence: TGTGCCACCAGCAGACATAGTGTGGGCCTCGAAGCTTTCTTT. The V call is TRBV15, the J call TRBJ1-1; D is unclear. V was trimmed by 2 bases and J by 8 bases, leaving 15 bases between them. The V gene's germline CDR1 is LNHNV and CDR2 YYDKDF (reference sequence). The CDR3 contains 14 residues.

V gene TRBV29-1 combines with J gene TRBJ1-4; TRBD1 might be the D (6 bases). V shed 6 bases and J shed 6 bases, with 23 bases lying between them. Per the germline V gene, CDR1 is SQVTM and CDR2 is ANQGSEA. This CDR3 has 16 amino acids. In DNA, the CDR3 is TGCAGCGTGATCGGAATGGCCGGGGGCGCTCATGAAAAACTGTTTTTT. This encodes CSVIGMAGGAHEKLFF.

The CDR3 DNA reads as TGTGCCACCACCGCCCAGGTTTACTACGAGCAGTACTTC. Translated, it gives CATTAQVYYEQYF. The chain recombines TRBV24-1 with TRBJ2-7; no clear D. Trimming removed 8 bases at V and 3 bases at J, with 13 bases between. The CDR3 consists of 13 residues. The germline gives CDR1 KGHDR, CDR2 SFDVKD.

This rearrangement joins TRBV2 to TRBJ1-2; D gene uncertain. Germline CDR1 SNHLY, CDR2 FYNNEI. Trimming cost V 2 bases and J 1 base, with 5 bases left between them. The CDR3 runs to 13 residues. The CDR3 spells CASSEPDNYGYTF. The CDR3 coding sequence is TGTGCCAGCAGTGAACCGGATAACTATGGCTACACCTTC.

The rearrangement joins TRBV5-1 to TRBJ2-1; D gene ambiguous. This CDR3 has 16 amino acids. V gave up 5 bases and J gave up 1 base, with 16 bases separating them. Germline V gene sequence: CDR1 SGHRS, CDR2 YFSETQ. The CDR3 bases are TGCGCCAGCAGACCATACAGTAGTGGGTCCTACAATGAGCAGTTCTTC. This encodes CASRPYSSGSYNEQFF.